What follows describes a single T cell receptor (beta chain). This specimen belongs to a study of blood T cell repertoires in COVID-19. Study-wide background: Samples of COVID-19 (acute and convalescent) were obtained from the United States, Italy and Spain.

The V end was cut by 4 bases, the J end by 2 bases, with 18 bases between. Looked up from germline, CDR1 is SQVTM and CDR2 is ANQGSEA. This CDR3 comprises 15 residues. In the source study's methods: Nucleated cell number was recorded as an estimate derived from reference gene primer amplification. The table came from immunoSEQ multiplex PCR; TCRdb's copy has only in-frame clones and leaves some out. That table supplies the V and J calls and clone size; D and trimming were determined from the DNA. The profile shows roughly 140,000 clones, 80% to 90% of them singletons. The sequencing sample was made of peripheral blood. The rearrangement uses TRBV29-1 and TRBJ2-7; a possible D gene is TRBD2 (5 bases). The receptor was derived from a woman in her forties with acute or convalescent COVID-19. Written as DNA, the CDR3 is TGCAGCGTTGGTGAAGGAGGTAGGCGCACCTACGAGCAGTACTTC. Translation: CSVGEGGRRTYEQYF.